This T cell receptor beta chain was identified in a study of human T cells and chemical hapten exposure. Study as a whole: In the sensitization step, 2% DPC was placed on approximately 2 cm by approximately 2 cm of upper inner arm skin. Women made up most patients, who had alopecia areata, totalis or universalis.

Germline V lookup: CDR1 DFQATT, CDR2 SNEGSKA (reference sequence). The CDR3 covers 14 residues. The V end was cut by 0 bases, the J end by 5 bases, with 11 bases between. TCRdb fed the RACE reads into MiXCR, producing one record per CDR3 protein. Altogether some 300,000 distinct CDR3 sequences are present, 4.5% to 5.5% being singletons, with the ten largest covering around 8.6%. In its sample, this clonotype was seen a few times. Described time point: pre-sensitization, week 0. Treatment described: therapeutic diphenylcyclopropenone sensitization with weekly scalp DPC. The study drew its donors from alopecia patients who were 18 to 70 years old and suitable for DPC.

The sample consisted of whole blood, taken in connection with sensitization to the hapten diphenylcyclopropenone (DPC). This chain connects TRBV20-1 to TRBJ1-5; D unresolved. This receptor was obtained from a woman younger than 30 with alopecia areata. Some clones in this sample may be carry-over from other donors' samples. CDR3 sequence reads: CSAREVGSHQPQHF. CDR3 nucleotide sequence: TGCAGTGCTAGAGAGGTGGGCTCCCATCAGCCCCAGCATTTT.